This T cell receptor (beta chain) was profiled in a study of shared clonotypes between healthy human individuals. Study-wide background: Participating donors consisted of a couple of women and a few men aged 18 to 49.

Trimming stripped 6 bases from V and 3 bases from J, with 20 bases between. The CDR3 spans 16 residues. Germline values: CDR1 KGHSH, CDR2 LQKENI. Free of recent acute infections or vaccinations, the donors were healthy HIV-negative adults. For unsorted samples, genomic DNA was extracted from roughly 95 million PBMCs. The sequenced material, unsorted PBMC DNA, was run on ten immunoSEQ deep assay plates. Only in-frame clones appear in the TCRdb table, and some are missing; sequencing was by immunoSEQ multiplex PCR. The repertoire holds some 500,000 clones, with approximately 80% as singletons. Specimen: PBMCs. The receptor was derived from a woman in her thirties or forties in good health. Some clones in this sample may be carry-over from other donors' samples. This chain links TRBV18 with TRBJ2-5, with a possible D match to TRBD2 (6 bases). CDR3 protein: CASSHLPSSGKETQYF. CDR3 nucleotide sequence: TGTGCCAGCTCCCACCTGCCAAGTAGCGGTAAAGAGACCCAGTACTTC.